The 6 T cell receptor beta chains listed next were all sequenced from one sample in a study of blood T cell repertoires in COVID-19. The repertoire was sequenced with immunoSEQ multiplex PCR; TCRdb's copy has only in-frame clones and lacks some. The table shows 95,000 to 100,000 clones, with around 84% occurring only once. Sequencing was carried out using peripheral blood. The receptor set was obtained from an older woman with active or convalescent COVID-19.

The chain employs TRBV4-2 and TRBJ1-4, with D possibly being TRBD1 (5 bases). This CDR3 is built from 16 residues. The ends were cut back, 3 bases at V and 1 base at J, with 12 bases in the middle. Germline lookup yields CDR1 LGHNA and CDR2 YNFKEQ. CDR3 DNA: TGTGCCAGCAGCCAGGAATATCAGGGAACTAATGAAAAACTGTTTTTT. Translation: CASSQEYQGTNEKLFF.

The chain employs TRBV7-2 and TRBJ2-7; D may be TRBD2 (6 bases). Germline-derived CDR1 and CDR2 are SGHTA and FQGNSA. This CDR3 region has 14 residues. Trimming removed 1 base from V and 7 bases from J, with 14 bases in between. For the CDR3, the DNA is TGTGCCAGCAGCTTAGTCGGGCGGACTAATGAGCAGTACTTC. The encoded protein is CASSLVGRTNEQYF.

This clone was counted a single time. The chain links TRBV2 to TRBJ2-3; a weak D match, TRBD1 (5 bases). Germline V gives CDR1 SNHLY, CDR2 FYNNEI. The germline V and J ends were trimmed by 8 bases and 2 bases, with 8 bases remaining between them. CDR3 length: 12 residues. The CDR3 bases are TGTGCCAGCGGGGCGTTCACAGATACGCAGTATTTT. Its translation: CASGAFTDTQYF. Full variable domain (remainder filled in from reference TRBV2 and TRBJ2-3): EPEVTQTPSHQVTQMGQEVILRCVPISNHLYFYWYRQILGQKVEFLVSFYNNEISEKSEIFDDQFSVERPDGSNFTLKIRSTKLEDSAMYFCASGAFTDTQYFGPGTRLTVL.

This chain uses TRBV3-1 (or the pseudogene TRBV3-2) with TRBJ2-7; 7 nucleotides align to TRBD2. The CDR3 covers 15 residues. CDR1 and CDR2 (germline): LGHDT, YNNKEL (reference sequence). V was clipped by 4 bases and J by 5 bases; unmatched bases: 11. The CDR3 protein is CASSRGGGRTDEQYF. The CDR3 DNA sequence: TGTGCCAGCAGCCGCGGCGGGGGTAGGACGGACGAGCAGTACTTC.

The chain joins TRBV5-1 to TRBJ1-2; D ambiguous. The CDR3 loop spans 13 amino acids. Germline lookup yields CDR1 SGHRS and CDR2 YFSETQ. Trimming pared 0 bases from V and 7 bases from J, leaving 10 bases between. In DNA, the CDR3 is TGCGCCAGCAGCTTGGGTATTGACTTTGGCTACACCTTC. This gives the protein CASSLGIDFGYTF. Full variable domain (outside the CDR3, taken from reference TRBV5-1 and TRBJ1-2): KAGVTQTPRYLIKTRGQQVTLSCSPISGHRSVSWYQQTPGQGLQFLFEYFSETQRNKGNFPGRFSGRQFSNSRSEMNVSTLELGDSALYLCASSLGIDFGYTFGSGTRLTVV.

The chain carries TRBV14 and TRBJ1-4, with TRBD1 matching 7 bases. The CDR3 is made up of 17 amino acids. Losses at the gene ends were 2 bases for V and 8 bases for J; bases not matched to a gene: 14. Germline-derived CDR1 and CDR2 are SGHDN and FVKESK. This chain's CDR3 is CASSQSRGQEPVEKLFF. In DNA form, the CDR3 reads TGTGCCAGCAGCCAAAGCCGAGGACAGGAACCTGTGGAAAAACTGTTTTTT.